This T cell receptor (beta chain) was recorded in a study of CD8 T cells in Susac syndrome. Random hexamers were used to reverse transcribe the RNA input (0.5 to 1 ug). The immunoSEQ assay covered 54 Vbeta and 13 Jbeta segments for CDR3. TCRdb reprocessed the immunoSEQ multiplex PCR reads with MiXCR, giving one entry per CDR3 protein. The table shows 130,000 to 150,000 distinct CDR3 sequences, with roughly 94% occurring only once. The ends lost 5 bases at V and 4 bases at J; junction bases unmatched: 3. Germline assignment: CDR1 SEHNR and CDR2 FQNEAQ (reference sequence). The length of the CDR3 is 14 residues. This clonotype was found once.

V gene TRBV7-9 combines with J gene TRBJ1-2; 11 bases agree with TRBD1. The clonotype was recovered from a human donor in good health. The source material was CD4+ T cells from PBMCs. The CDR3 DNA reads TGTGCCAGCAGCCGGGGACAGGGGGGCTATGGCTACACCTTC. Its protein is CASSRGQGGYGYTF. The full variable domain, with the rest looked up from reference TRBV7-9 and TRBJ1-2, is DTGVSQNPRHKITKRGQNVTFRCDPISEHNRLYWYRQTLGQGPEFLTYFQNEAQLEKSRLLSDRFSAERPKGSFSTLEIQRTEQGDSAMYLCASSRGQGGYGYTFGSGTRLTVV.